The clone carrying this T cell receptor (beta chain) appeared a single time. Its antigen is unknown. This sample was included in a study of blood T cells in healthy people across ages. Regarding the study as a whole: A roughly linear age-dependent decrease characterized TCR beta diversity per million T cells. Relative to aged donors, long-lived donors carried more naive CD4+ cells and displayed higher diversity.

Alongside a J-beta primer mix, a sample-barcoded 5' primer served in a second PCR lasting about 6 to 12 cycles. TCRdb re-analysed the 5' RACE reads in MiXCR, keeping a single row per CDR3 protein. The profile shows roughly 1,500,000 distinct CDR3 sequences, 42% of them singletons. About 9.9 milliliters of peripheral blood were drawn from each donor. There are 14 residues in the CDR3. The germline V gene has CDR1 MDHEN and CDR2 SYDVKM. Sequencing was done on a sample of blood. This chain joins TRBV28 and TRBJ2-7; a weak D match, TRBD2 (5 bases). TRBJ2-5 explains the end of the DNA better; the J call may be wrong. This TCR was sampled from a woman aged 18 to 35 in good health. The DNA of the CDR3 is TGTGCCAGCAGAGTAAGCGGAGCTGGTGAGACCCAGTACTTC. Encoded protein: CASRVSGAGETQYF.